The rows below give T cell receptor beta chains drawn from one sample of a study of T cells in Graves' hyperthyroidism and ophthalmopathy. TCRdb independently ran MiXCR on the multiplex PCR reads; one entry per CDR3 protein. The data hold more than 450,000 distinct CDR3 sequences, with around 13% observed a single time. What was sequenced was blood. The receptors stem from a woman aged 40 to 50 with Graves' hyperthyroidism. CDR3s include the opening cysteine and the closing phenylalanine or tryptophan. Fields, in order: clone size, D gene, CDR3 length, J gene, V gene, CDR3 DNA, CDR3 protein. A D gene is named only where the DNA matches it firmly. Not all rows give a size; the values are once, few, many and, for expanded clones, a class.

>many|TRBD1|15|TRBJ1-1|TRBV28
TGTGCCAGCAGTCAGAACAGGGGATCGGTGACTGAAGCTTTCTTT
CASSQNRGSVTEAFF
>few|-|16|TRBJ1-1|TRBV19
TGTGCCAGTAGTATATCGGGCAGGGCCCTTGACACTGAAGCTTTCTTT
CASSISGRALDTEAFF
>many|-|16|TRBJ1-2|TRBV7-8
TGTGCCAGCAGCTTATTTGGATTTGACAGCGTCTATGGCTACACCTTC
CASSLFGFDSVYGYTF
>many|TRBD2|15|TRBJ2-3|TRBV20-1
TGCAGTGCCTCTACCGGGACTAGCGGCACAGATACGCAGTATTTT
CSASTGTSGTDTQYF
>many|-|17|TRBJ2-4|TRBV6-5
TGTGCCAGCAGTTACCCCTTCGAACAGGGTTCCAAAAACATTCAGTACTTC
CASSYPFEQGSKNIQYF
>-|TRBD1|13|TRBJ2-2|TRBV20-1
TGCAGTGCCGGGGACAGGGGGACCGGGGAGCTGTTTTTT
CSAGDRGTGELFF
>many|TRBD2|16|TRBJ2-1|TRBV2
TGTGCCAGCAGACCTCGGACTAGCGGCCTCTACAATGAGCAGTTCTTC
CASRPRTSGLYNEQFF
>many|-|15|TRBJ1-1|TRBV6-1
TGTGCCAGCAGTAAACCGGGACAAAAGAACACTGAAGCTTTCTTT
CASSKPGQKNTEAFF
>-|-|15|TRBJ2-2|TRBV15
TGTGCCACCAGCAGAGATCGAGTTTTATCCGGGGAGCTGTTTTTT
CATSRDRVLSGELFF
>few|-|12|TRBJ1-2|TRBV27
TGTGCCAGCAGACAGAGTAACTATGGCTACACCTTC
CASRQSNYGYTF
>many|TRBD1|14|TRBJ2-7|TRBV5-8
TGTGCCAGCAGCCCCCGGGACAGCACCTACGAGCAGTACTTC
CASSPRDSTYEQYF
>many|-|15|TRBJ2-2|TRBV28
TGTGCCAGCAGAGGGGCGGCGGGTAACACCGGGGAGCTGTTTTTT
CASRGAAGNTGELFF
>few|-|14|TRBJ2-2|TRBV10-1
TGCGCCAGCGCGGACAGCGACCACACCGGGGAGCTGTTTTTT
CASADSDHTGELFF
>many|-|14|TRBJ1-2|TRBV7-2
TGTGCCAGCAGCTTAGCTTCAGGGATCTATGGCTACACCTTC
CASSLASGIYGYTF
>few|TRBD1|14|TRBJ1-4|TRBV28
TGTGCCAGCAGGACAGGGGGCTCAGGCGAAAAACTGTTTTTT
CASRTGGSGEKLFF
>many|-|12|TRBJ2-1|TRBV6-1
TGTGCCAGCAGTGAAGCCCTCACGGAGCAGTTCTTC
CASSEALTEQFF
>many|TRBD1|15|TRBJ2-2|TRBV6-2/TRBV6-3
TGTGCCAGCAGGGGAACAGGGGGCGCCCCCGGGGAGCTGTTTTTT
CASRGTGGAPGELFF
>-|TRBD2|16|TRBJ2-3|TRBV5-1
TGCGCCAGCAGCCAACTCCCCAGCGGGATGTCAGCTACGCAGTATTTT
CASSQLPSGMSATQYF
>many|-|15|TRBJ2-7|TRBV10-3
TGTGCCATCAGTGAGTCGGGGAGGGGGCCGTACGAGCAGTACTTC
CAISESGRGPYEQYF
>-|-|15|TRBJ1-3|TRBV4-1
TGCGCCAGCAGCCAAGAAGGGGTTACTGGAAACACCATATATTTT
CASSQEGVTGNTIYF
>-|-|15|TRBJ2-6|TRBV2
TGTGCCAGCAATCCACTCGAAGGTGGGGCCAACGTCCTGACTTTC
CASNPLEGGANVLTF
>few|-|11|TRBJ2-1|TRBV20-1
TGCAGTGCTAGAGGAGGGCAGGGGCAGTTCTTC
CSARGGQGQFF
>-|-|13|TRBJ2-7|TRBV18
TGTGCCAGCTCACCACAGCCACTCTACGAGCAGTACTTC
CASSPQPLYEQYF
>-|TRBD2|15|TRBJ2-1|TRBV5-1
TGCGCCAGCAGCTCAGCGGGAGGGCCTGGGAATGAGCAGTTCTTC
CASSSAGGPGNEQFF
>-|-|12|TRBJ2-7|TRBV5-1
TGCGCCAGCATGGGACTTACCTACGAGCAGTACTTC
CASMGLTYEQYF
>many|-|13|TRBJ2-1|TRBV20-1
TGCAGTGTAGAGGACTACGGGTACAATGAGCAGTTCTTC
CSVEDYGYNEQFF
>many|TRBD1|13|TRBJ1-3|TRBV2
TGTGCCAGCGCCGGGACAGCAGGAAACACCATATATTTT
CASAGTAGNTIYF
>-|TRBD2|16|TRBJ2-1|TRBV7-3
TGTGCCAGCAGCTTAACGGCGGGGGTCACCTACAATGAGCAGTTCTTC
CASSLTAGVTYNEQFF
>many|-|12|TRBJ2-1|TRBV20-1
TGCAGTGCTAGCGTCGTATACAATGAGCAGTTCTTC
CSASVVYNEQFF
>many|TRBD1|16|TRBJ2-3|TRBV5-1
TGCGCCAGCAGGGCTGTGGGACAGGGCGCCACAGATACGCAGTATTTT
CASRAVGQGATDTQYF
>-|TRBD1|15|TRBJ1-2|TRBV15
TGTGCCACCAGCAGAGAATCGGGACAGACCTATGGCTACACCTTC
CATSRESGQTYGYTF
>-|-|16|TRBJ2-5|TRBV6-1
TGTGCCAGCAGTCGCGGAGGGACAGCTAGGGGAGAGACCCAGTACTTC
CASSRGGTARGETQYF
>few|TRBD1|18|TRBJ2-3|TRBV11-1
TGTGCCAGCAGCTTAAATCCCGTGAGGGGGCTCATCACAGATACGCAGTATTTT
CASSLNPVRGLITDTQYF
>few|-|14|TRBJ2-5|TRBV19
TGTGCCAGTACCCCCGGAGTGAAGCGAGAGACCCAGTACTTC
CASTPGVKRETQYF
>many|TRBD2|17|TRBJ2-1|TRBV6-1
TGTGCCAGCAGTTACCGCCCGGGACTAGCGGGAACCTATGAGCAGTTCTTC
CASSYRPGLAGTYEQFF
>few|-|15|TRBJ2-5|TRBV27
TGTGCCAGCAGTTTATCGGGCCACCGCGGGGAGACCCAGTACTTC
CASSLSGHRGETQYF
>many|-|17|TRBJ2-7|TRBV28
TGTGCCAGCAGTTTAGGGCTCAGGAGTTTAAGCTCCTACGAGCAGTACTTC
CASSLGLRSLSSYEQYF
>few|TRBD1|14|TRBJ2-5|TRBV29-1
TGCAGCGTTCAACCCGGGACAGGGTGGGAGACCCAGTACTTC
CSVQPGTGWETQYF
>-|TRBD2|14|TRBJ2-1|TRBV7-2
TGTGCCAGCAGCCCAATAGCGGGAGCCAATGAGCAGTTCTTC
CASSPIAGANEQFF
>-|TRBD2|15|TRBJ2-1|TRBV27
TGTGCCAGCCGGAGGACTAGCGGGATAAAGGATGAGCAGTTCTTC
CASRRTSGIKDEQFF
>many|-|12|TRBJ2-3|TRBV6-2/TRBV6-3
TGTGCCAGCAAACCTAGCGCAGATACGCAGTATTTT
CASKPSADTQYF
>-|TRBD2|17|TRBJ2-4|TRBV4-1
TGCGCCAGCAGCCAAGGGTGGCGGGAGGGGGGCAAAAACATTCAGTACTTC
CASSQGWREGGKNIQYF
>many|-|13|TRBJ1-1|TRBV3-1
TGTGCCAGCAGCCAAGGAGGGTCGACTGAAGCTTTCTTT
CASSQGGSTEAFF
>-|-|16|TRBJ1-1|TRBV20-1
TGCAGTGCTAGAGGAATAGCGGGGGGAGGGAACACTGAAGCTTTCTTT
CSARGIAGGGNTEAFF
>many|TRBD1|15|TRBJ1-3|TRBV20-1
TGCAGTGCCCAAGGACAGGGGGGCGTTGGAAACACCATATATTTT
CSAQGQGGVGNTIYF
>many|TRBD2|17|TRBJ2-7|TRBV27
TGTGCCAGCAGTTTAGAGGGGACTAGCGGGTATAACTACGAGCAGTACTTC
CASSLEGTSGYNYEQYF
>few|TRBD2|14|TRBJ2-1|TRBV10-3
TGTGCCATCAGTGAGTCGACTAGCCCCGAAGAGCAGTTCTTC
CAISESTSPEEQFF
>-|-|16|TRBJ1-5|TRBV7-2
TGTGCCAGCAGCTTCAGCGGAGGATATCGAAATCAGCCCCAGCATTTT
CASSFSGGYRNQPQHF